These T cell receptor beta chains were read from a single sample in a study of beta chain features in type 1 diabetes. Clones were sequenced by immunoSEQ multiplex PCR, and TCRdb holds only the in-frame ones, with some missing. Among about 240,000 clones listed, less than 35% were seen once. Material for sequencing was central memory CD4+ T cells from blood. Source of these receptors: a man aged 30 to 39 in good health. CDR3s include the opening cysteine and the closing phenylalanine or tryptophan. Each record gives: J gene, D gene, V gene, clone size, CDR3 DNA, CDR3 protein. D genes are given only for firm matches. Some rows have no size entry. The others give once, few or many, or a class for an expanded clone.

j_gene: TRBJ2-5
d_gene: NA
v_gene: TRBV6-6
abundance: NA
CDR3nt: TGTGCCAGCAGTTATAGAGGGGTTCTTGGAGAGACCCAGTACTTC
CDR3aa: CASSYRGVLGETQYF

j_gene: TRBJ2-7
d_gene: NA
v_gene: TRBV5-1
abundance: few
CDR3nt: TGCGCCAGCAGCTTGGATCGGTGGTCCGACGAGCAGTACTTC
CDR3aa: CASSLDRWSDEQYF

j_gene: TRBJ2-5
d_gene: NA
v_gene: TRBV11-2
abundance: NA
CDR3nt: TGTGCCAGCAGCTTAGGCGGATTTCAAGAGACCCAGTACTTC
CDR3aa: CASSLGGFQETQYF

j_gene: TRBJ1-1
d_gene: TRBD1
v_gene: TRBV18
abundance: few
CDR3nt: TGTGCCAGCTCACCAACAGGGGGAAACACTGAAGCTTTCTTT
CDR3aa: CASSPTGGNTEAFF

j_gene: TRBJ1-2
d_gene: TRBD1
v_gene: TRBV7-6
abundance: few
CDR3nt: TGTGCCAGCAGCTTAGGGGGACAGCAAAGCTATGGCTACACCTTC
CDR3aa: CASSLGGQQSYGYTF

j_gene: TRBJ2-5
d_gene: NA
v_gene: TRBV29-1
abundance: NA
CDR3nt: TGCAGCGTCTCTGACAGGTTCCAAGAGACCCAGTACTTC
CDR3aa: CSVSDRFQETQYF

j_gene: TRBJ2-1
d_gene: TRBD1
v_gene: TRBV19
abundance: NA
CDR3nt: TGTGCCAGTACCGTGGGACAGGTAAACAATGAGCAGTTCTTC
CDR3aa: CASTVGQVNNEQFF

j_gene: TRBJ2-1
d_gene: TRBD2
v_gene: TRBV5-1
abundance: many
CDR3nt: TGCGCCAGCAGCTTCCTACCTAGCGGGGGAAACAATGAGCAGTTCTTC
CDR3aa: CASSFLPSGGNNEQFF

j_gene: TRBJ1-1
d_gene: NA
v_gene: TRBV10-3
abundance: NA
CDR3nt: TGTGCCATCAGCCCGGAGGCCGAGACTGAAGCTTTCTTT
CDR3aa: CAISPEAETEAFF

j_gene: TRBJ2-5
d_gene: TRBD2
v_gene: TRBV10-3
abundance: few
CDR3nt: TGTGCCATCAGTGCCACTAGCGAAGAGACCCAGTACTTC
CDR3aa: CAISATSEETQYF

j_gene: TRBJ2-5
d_gene: NA
v_gene: TRBV5-4
abundance: NA
CDR3nt: TGTGCCAGCAGCTTGTGGGGGGAAGGAGGGTTACCGACCCAGTACTTC
CDR3aa: CASSLWGEGGLPTQYF

j_gene: TRBJ2-1
d_gene: TRBD1
v_gene: TRBV7-9
abundance: few
CDR3nt: TGTGCCAGCAGGCCAACAGGGGTTGAGCAGTTCTTC
CDR3aa: CASRPTGVEQFF

j_gene: TRBJ1-2
d_gene: NA
v_gene: TRBV15
abundance: NA
CDR3nt: TGTGCCACCAGCAGAGATATTACCTCGGCTAACTATGGCTACACCTTC
CDR3aa: CATSRDITSANYGYTF

j_gene: TRBJ1-6
d_gene: TRBD1
v_gene: TRBV5-4
abundance: few
CDR3nt: TGTGCCAGCACCAGACGCGGGACAGATAATTCACCCCTCCACTTT
CDR3aa: CASTRRGTDNSPLHF

j_gene: TRBJ2-5
d_gene: NA
v_gene: TRBV5-4
abundance: few
CDR3nt: TGTGCCAGCAGCTTGGTCGGAGGAGAGACCCAGTACTTC
CDR3aa: CASSLVGGETQYF

j_gene: TRBJ2-3
d_gene: TRBD1
v_gene: TRBV10-3
abundance: NA
CDR3nt: TGTGCCATCAGTGAATCTAGACAGGGGGATACGCAGTATTTT
CDR3aa: CAISESRQGDTQYF

j_gene: TRBJ2-5
d_gene: NA
v_gene: TRBV19
abundance: few
CDR3nt: TGTGCCAGTAGTATCGTATCAGGGCAGACGAAAGAGACCCAGTACTTC
CDR3aa: CASSIVSGQTKETQYF

j_gene: TRBJ2-7
d_gene: NA
v_gene: TRBV13
abundance: NA
CDR3nt: TGTGCCAGCAGCTTAGTGAGAGGGGCCTCAACCTACGAGCAGTACTTC
CDR3aa: CASSLVRGASTYEQYF